This note documents a single T cell receptor (beta chain) sequence. Its specificity is unknown. One junction end does not reproduce the germline sequence, and a read error may be involved. The data were obtained in a study of cytomegalovirus exposure and HLA in healthy donors. Points from the study as a whole: Among the sequence variants, a highly shared cluster was likely an artifact of sequencing. Accurate prediction of most subjects' HLA-A and HLA-B alleles from TCR beta sequences was reported. V- and J-gene trimming of TCR beta was linked (in a later analysis) to a missense DCLRE1C variant.

The PCR used 60 Vbeta and 13 Jbeta primers. Original analysis: Later analysis identified 80 million to 90 million unique TCR beta chains, about 10 million shared. The table came from immunoSEQ multiplex PCR; TCRdb's copy has only in-frame clones and leaves some out. V and J calls and clone size come straight from that table; D and trimming were deduced from the DNA. The sample includes around 100,000 clones, 81% of them seen just once. Germline CDR1 is SEHNR and CDR2 is FQNEAQ (reference sequence). The CDR3 is 13 amino acids. Material for sequencing was PBMCs. V is TRBV7-9 and J is TRBJ2-7; the D is unclear. The TCR sequence derives from a woman aged 70-85 years in good health and CMV-seropositive. CDR3 sequence reads: CSSSLPRSYEQYF. CDR3 bases: TGTTCCAGCAGCTTACCCAGGTCCTACGAGCAGTACTTC.